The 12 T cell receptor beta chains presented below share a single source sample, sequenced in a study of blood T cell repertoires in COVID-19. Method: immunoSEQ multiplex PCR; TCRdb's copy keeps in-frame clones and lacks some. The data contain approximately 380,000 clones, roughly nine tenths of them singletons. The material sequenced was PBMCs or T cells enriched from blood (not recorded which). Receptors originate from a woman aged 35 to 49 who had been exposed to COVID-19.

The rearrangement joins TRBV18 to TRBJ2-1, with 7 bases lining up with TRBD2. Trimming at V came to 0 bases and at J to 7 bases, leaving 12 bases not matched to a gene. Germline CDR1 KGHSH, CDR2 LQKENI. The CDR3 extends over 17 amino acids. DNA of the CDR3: TGTGCCAGCTCACCACCGACCTGGGGGGGAACCATAAATGAGCAGTTCTTC. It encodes CASSPPTWGGTINEQFF.

The CDR3 coding sequence is TGTGCCACCAGCAGAGATAGACTGGGTCTCGGAGAACTGTTTTTT. Amino acids: CATSRDRLGLGELFF. J is TRBJ1-4 and V is TRBV15; D call uncertain. The CDR3 runs to 15 residues. Germline V gene sequence: CDR1 LNHNV, CDR2 YYDKDF (reference sequence). V was cut by 0 bases and J by 12 bases, with 17 bases left in between.

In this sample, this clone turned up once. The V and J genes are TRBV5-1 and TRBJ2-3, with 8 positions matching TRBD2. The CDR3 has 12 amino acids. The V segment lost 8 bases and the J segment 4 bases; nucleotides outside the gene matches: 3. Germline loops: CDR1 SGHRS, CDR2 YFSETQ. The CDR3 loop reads CASRGGPDTQYF. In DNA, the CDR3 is TGCGCCAGTCGGGGGGGCCCAGATACGCAGTATTTT.

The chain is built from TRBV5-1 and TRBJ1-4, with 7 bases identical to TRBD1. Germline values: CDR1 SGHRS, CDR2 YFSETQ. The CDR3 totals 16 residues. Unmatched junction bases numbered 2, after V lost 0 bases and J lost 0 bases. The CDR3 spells CASSLAGTATNEKLFF. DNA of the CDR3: TGCGCCAGCAGCTTGGCCGGGACAGCAACTAATGAAAAACTGTTTTTT.

CDR3 sequence: CASTETGTGDEKLFF. CDR3 sequence (DNA): TGTGCCAGCACTGAGACCGGGACAGGGGATGAAAAACTGTTTTTT. The genes are TRBV2 and TRBJ1-4; TRBD1 agrees at 10 bases. The germline V gene has CDR1 SNHLY and CDR2 FYNNEI. The CDR3 is 15 residues long. J lost 6 bases, V lost 7 bases, and 8 bases had no gene match.

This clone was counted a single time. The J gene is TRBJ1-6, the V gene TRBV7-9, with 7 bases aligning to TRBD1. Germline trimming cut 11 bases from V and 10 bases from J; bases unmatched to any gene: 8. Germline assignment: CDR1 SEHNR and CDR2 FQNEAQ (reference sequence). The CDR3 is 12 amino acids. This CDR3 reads CAGRQGESPLHF. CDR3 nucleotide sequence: TGTGCCGGTAGACAGGGCGAGTCACCCCTCCACTTT.

CDR3 DNA sequence: TGTGCCAGCAGTTTTTTTAGCGGGGGTCCTAGCTCCTACAATGAGCAGTTCTTC. Translated, it gives CASSFFSGGPSSYNEQFF. The chain couples TRBV2 to TRBJ2-1; TRBD2 agrees at 9 bases. The length of the CDR3 is 18 residues. The germline V gene encodes CDR1 SNHLY and CDR2 FYNNEI. With 5 bases clipped from V and 0 bases from J, the junction kept 11 bases outside the gene matches.

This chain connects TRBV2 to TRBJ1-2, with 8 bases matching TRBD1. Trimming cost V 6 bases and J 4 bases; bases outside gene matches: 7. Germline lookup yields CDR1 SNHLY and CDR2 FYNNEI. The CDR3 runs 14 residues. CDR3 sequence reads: CASRATGVPYGYTF. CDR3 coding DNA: TGTGCCAGCAGGGCGACAGGGGTCCCCTATGGCTACACCTTC.

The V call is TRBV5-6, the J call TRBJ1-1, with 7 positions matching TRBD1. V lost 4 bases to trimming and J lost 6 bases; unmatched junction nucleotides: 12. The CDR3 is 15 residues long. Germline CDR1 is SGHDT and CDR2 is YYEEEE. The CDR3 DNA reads TGTGCCAGCAGCCCGACAAAACCCGGGACAGCTGAAGCTTTCTTT. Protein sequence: CASSPTKPGTAEAFF.

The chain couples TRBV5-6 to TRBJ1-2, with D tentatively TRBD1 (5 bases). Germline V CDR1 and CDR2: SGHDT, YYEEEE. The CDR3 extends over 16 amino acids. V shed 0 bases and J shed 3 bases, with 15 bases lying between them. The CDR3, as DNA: TGTGCCAGCAGCTTGGCGGGGGATATAGCCTACTATGGCTACACCTTC. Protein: CASSLAGDIAYYGYTF. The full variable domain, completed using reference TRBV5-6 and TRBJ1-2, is DAGVTQSPTHLIKTRGQQVTLRCSPKSGHDTVSWYQQALGQGPQFIFQYYEEEERQRGNFPDRFSGHQFPNYSSELNVNALLLGDSALYLCASSLAGDIAYYGYTFGSGTRLTVV.

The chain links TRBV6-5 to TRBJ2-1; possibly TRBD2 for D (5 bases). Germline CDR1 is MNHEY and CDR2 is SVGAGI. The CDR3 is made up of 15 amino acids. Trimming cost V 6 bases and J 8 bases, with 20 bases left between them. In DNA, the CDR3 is TGTGCCAGCAGGGTCGATGGGCTAGCAAGCGATGAGCAGTTCTTC. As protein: CASRVDGLASDEQFF.

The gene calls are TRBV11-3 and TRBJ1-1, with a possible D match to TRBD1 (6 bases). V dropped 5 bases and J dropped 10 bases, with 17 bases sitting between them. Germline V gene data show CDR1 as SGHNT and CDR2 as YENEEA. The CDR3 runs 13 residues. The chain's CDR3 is CASSLRDTYLAFF. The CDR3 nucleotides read TGTGCCAGCAGCCTCCGGGACACCTATCTAGCTTTCTTT.